These T cell receptor beta chains were read from a single sample in a study of read filtering for tumor transcriptome and immune sequencing. TCRdb itself ran the reads through MiXCR, one entry per CDR3 protein. The sample comprises 37,000 or so distinct CDR3 sequences, roughly an eighth of which are singletons, and more than 30% rests with the top ten. The sequenced material came from a population of CD138-negative cells sorted from bone marrow. The receptors derive from a donor at least 40 years old with multiple myeloma. Each CDR3 is given with its conserved first and last residue. A D gene is named only where the DNA matches it firmly. Some rows have no size entry. The others give once, few or many, or a class for an expanded clone.

clone size: many
D gene: TRBD2
V gene: TRBV7-2
J gene: TRBJ2-3
CDR3 protein: CASSSHKRAGPDTQYF
CDR3 DNA: TGTGCCAGCAGCTCCCATAAGCGAGCGGGACCGGATACGCAGTATTTT

clone size: many
D gene: -
V gene: TRBV19
J gene: TRBJ2-2
CDR3 protein: CASSTLPGAGELFF
CDR3 DNA: TGTGCCAGTAGTACCCTCCCCGGCGCCGGGGAGCTGTTTTTT

clone size: -
D gene: TRBD2
V gene: TRBV7-2
J gene: TRBJ2-2
CDR3 protein: CASSLVLAGGNLKTGELFF
CDR3 DNA: TGTGCCAGCAGCTTAGTACTAGCGGGAGGGAATTTAAAAACCGGGGAGCTGTTTTTT

clone size: many
D gene: TRBD1
V gene: TRBV5-4
J gene: TRBJ1-1
CDR3 protein: CASSAGQRNTEAFF
CDR3 DNA: TGTGCCAGCAGCGCGGGACAGAGGAACACTGAAGCTTTCTTT

clone size: many
D gene: -
V gene: TRBV7-3
J gene: TRBJ2-2
CDR3 protein: CASSPGSMNTGELFF
CDR3 DNA: TGTGCCAGCAGCCCCGGGTCGATGAACACCGGGGAGCTGTTTTTT

clone size: many
D gene: -
V gene: TRBV4-1
J gene: TRBJ1-5
CDR3 protein: CASSQGGDRSNQPQHF
CDR3 DNA: TGCGCCAGCAGCCAAGGAGGGGATAGGAGCAATCAGCCCCAGCATTTT

clone size: many
D gene: -
V gene: TRBV20-1
J gene: TRBJ2-7
CDR3 protein: CSASDYEQYF
CDR3 DNA: TGCAGTGCTAGCGACTACGAGCAGTACTTC

clone size: many
D gene: TRBD2
V gene: TRBV2
J gene: TRBJ2-3
CDR3 protein: CASILAGGPADTQYF
CDR3 DNA: TGTGCCAGCATTCTAGCGGGAGGGCCGGCAGATACGCAGTATTTT

clone size: many
D gene: -
V gene: TRBV7-2
J gene: TRBJ1-5
CDR3 protein: CASSFARNQPQHF
CDR3 DNA: TGTGCCAGCAGCTTTGCAAGGAATCAGCCCCAGCATTTT

clone size: many
D gene: TRBD2
V gene: TRBV20-1
J gene: TRBJ2-1
CDR3 protein: CSAWREVPSYNEQFF
CDR3 DNA: TGCAGTGCTTGGCGGGAGGTCCCCTCCTACAATGAGCAGTTCTTC

clone size: many
D gene: -
V gene: TRBV7-2
J gene: TRBJ2-7
CDR3 protein: CASSSKGTYEQYF
CDR3 DNA: TGTGCCAGCAGCTCGAAAGGGACCTACGAGCAGTACTTC

clone size: few
D gene: -
V gene: TRBV27
J gene: TRBJ1-6
CDR3 protein: CASSLDSLGNSPLHF
CDR3 DNA: TGTGCCAGCAGTTTGGACAGCTTGGGGAATTCACCCCTCCACTTT

clone size: few
D gene: -
V gene: TRBV20-1
J gene: TRBJ1-1
CDR3 protein: CSAPPAGHPGGRTEAFF
CDR3 DNA: TGCAGTGCTCCTCCGGCGGGACACCCAGGCGGGAGGACTGAAGCTTTCTTT

clone size: many
D gene: -
V gene: TRBV12-3/TRBV12-4
J gene: TRBJ2-7
CDR3 protein: CASSSLLGEGGLGSYEQYF
CDR3 DNA: TGTGCCAGCAGTTCTCTTCTAGGGGAAGGGGGATTGGGCTCCTACGAGCAGTACTTC

clone size: many
D gene: -
V gene: TRBV29-1
J gene: TRBJ1-1
CDR3 protein: CSVRAGPEAFF
CDR3 DNA: TGCAGCGTTCGTGCGGGGCCTGAAGCTTTCTTT

clone size: many
D gene: TRBD1
V gene: TRBV7-2
J gene: TRBJ2-1
CDR3 protein: CASSLGTGGWNEQFF
CDR3 DNA: TGTGCCAGCAGCTTAGGGACAGGGGGCTGGAATGAGCAGTTCTTC

clone size: many
D gene: -
V gene: TRBV11-1
J gene: TRBJ2-2
CDR3 protein: CASSLGGQNTGELFF
CDR3 DNA: TGTGCCAGCAGCTTAGGGGGCCAGAACACCGGGGAGCTGTTTTTT

clone size: many
D gene: -
V gene: TRBV28
J gene: TRBJ1-5
CDR3 protein: CASKAGTDQPQHF
CDR3 DNA: TGTGCCAGCAAGGCAGGGACGGATCAGCCCCAGCATTTT

clone size: many
D gene: TRBD2
V gene: TRBV7-2
J gene: TRBJ2-1
CDR3 protein: CASSLRLAGMSSYNEQFF
CDR3 DNA: TGTGCCAGCAGCTTAAGGCTAGCGGGAATGAGCTCCTACAATGAGCAGTTCTTC

clone size: many
D gene: TRBD2
V gene: TRBV7-3
J gene: TRBJ2-1
CDR3 protein: CASSPRTSGSSYNEQFF
CDR3 DNA: TGTGCCAGCAGCCCCCGGACTAGCGGGAGCTCCTACAATGAGCAGTTCTTC

clone size: many
D gene: -
V gene: TRBV19
J gene: TRBJ2-1
CDR3 protein: CASSKTRKDDNNEQFF
CDR3 DNA: TGTGCCAGTAGTAAAACAAGAAAGGACGACAACAATGAGCAGTTCTTC

clone size: many
D gene: TRBD2
V gene: TRBV30
J gene: TRBJ2-3
CDR3 protein: CAWRPRTSGSTDTQYF
CDR3 DNA: TGTGCCTGGAGGCCCCGGACTAGCGGTAGCACAGATACGCAGTATTTT

clone size: few
D gene: -
V gene: TRBV20-1
J gene: TRBJ2-2
CDR3 protein: CSARQVANTGELFF
CDR3 DNA: TGCAGTGCTAGACAGGTCGCGAACACCGGGGAGCTGTTTTTT

clone size: many
D gene: -
V gene: TRBV9
J gene: TRBJ2-3
CDR3 protein: CASSVGGGGFHTDTQYF
CDR3 DNA: TGTGCCAGCAGCGTAGGGGGAGGCGGGTTTCACACAGATACGCAGTATTTT

clone size: many
D gene: TRBD2
V gene: TRBV6-5
J gene: TRBJ2-5
CDR3 protein: CASSPTSAQYQETQYF
CDR3 DNA: TGTGCCAGCAGTCCAACTAGCGCCCAGTACCAAGAGACCCAGTACTTC

clone size: many
D gene: -
V gene: TRBV30
J gene: TRBJ1-1
CDR3 protein: CASQRTEAFF
CDR3 DNA: TGTGCCTCTCAACGTACTGAAGCTTTCTTT

clone size: many
D gene: TRBD1
V gene: TRBV7-8
J gene: TRBJ2-3
CDR3 protein: CASSTGDPLSTDTQYF
CDR3 DNA: TGTGCCAGCAGCACAGGGGACCCTCTGAGCACAGATACGCAGTATTTT

clone size: many
D gene: TRBD1
V gene: TRBV10-2
J gene: TRBJ2-1
CDR3 protein: CASSEPSPGTGTYNEQFF
CDR3 DNA: TGCGCCAGCAGTGAGCCCAGCCCCGGGACAGGTACCTACAATGAGCAGTTCTTC

clone size: -
D gene: TRBD2
V gene: TRBV6-2/TRBV6-3
J gene: TRBJ2-1
CDR3 protein: CASSYSTPGTKEQFF
CDR3 DNA: TGTGCCAGCAGTTACTCGACTCCCGGGACTAAGGAGCAGTTCTTC

clone size: many
D gene: TRBD2
V gene: TRBV29-1
J gene: TRBJ2-1
CDR3 protein: CSTASGSDEQFF
CDR3 DNA: TGCAGCACTGCTAGCGGGAGTGATGAGCAGTTCTTC

clone size: -
D gene: -
V gene: TRBV20-1
J gene: TRBJ2-3
CDR3 protein: CSAMSTASTDTQYF
CDR3 DNA: TGCAGTGCTATGTCAACCGCCAGCACAGATACGCAGTATTTT